Below are 10 T cell receptor beta chains sequenced from a single sample in a study of shared clonotypes between healthy human individuals. Clones were sequenced by immunoSEQ multiplex PCR, and TCRdb holds only the in-frame ones, with some missing. The data hold fewer than 2.5 million clones, with over 85% observed a single time. The sequencing input was naive CD4+ T cells from PBMCs. Subset noted: CD45RA+ positively selected. The receptors shown here come from a man aged 18-30 years in good health. Some clones in this sample may be carry-over from other donors' samples.

The rearrangement joins TRBV5-8 to TRBJ1-5, with D unclear. V dropped 4 bases and J dropped 9 bases, with 11 bases sitting between them. The CDR3 length is 12 residues. From germline, CDR1 is SGHTS and CDR2 YDEGEE. This CDR3 is CASSIGLSPQHF. DNA of the CDR3: TGTGCCAGCAGCATAGGTCTTTCGCCCCAGCATTTT.

This clone was seen just once. The V gene is TRBV28, the J gene TRBJ2-1; 11 bases align to TRBD2. Looked up from germline, CDR1 is MDHEN and CDR2 is SYDVKM. CDR3 length equals 15 residues. The junction had 4 bases not matched to a gene; V was cut back by 6 bases and J by 3 bases. The CDR3 DNA reads TGTGCCAGCAGGAGAGGGACTAGCGGCTACAATGAGCAGTTCTTC. This gives the protein CASRRGTSGYNEQFF.

The chain uses TRBV2 and TRBJ1-3; D uncertain. In germline, CDR1 is SNHLY, CDR2 FYNNEI. The CDR3 runs 12 residues. V lost 3 bases and J 9 bases, leaving 9 bases between the germline ends. The CDR3 reads CASSDFRVTIYF. DNA for the CDR3: TGTGCCAGCAGTGATTTTAGGGTCACCATATATTTT.

The chain recombines TRBV7-2 with TRBJ2-7; 8 positions agree with TRBD1. With 4 bases clipped from V and 7 bases from J, the junction kept 9 bases outside the gene matches. CDR3 length: 14 amino acids. Germline-derived CDR1 and CDR2 are SGHTA and FQGNSA. The CDR3 DNA reads TGTGCCAGCAGCTCCACCGGGACAGGAATAGAGCAGTACTTC. It codes for CASSSTGTGIEQYF.

V gene TRBV5-1 combines with J gene TRBJ2-5, with 9 positions matching TRBD1. There are 15 residues in the CDR3. Germline V gene data show CDR1 as SGHRS and CDR2 as YFSETQ. Trimming at V came to 0 bases and at J to 7 bases, leaving 7 bases not matched to a gene. The CDR3 reads CASSLARDREGTQYF. In nucleotides, the CDR3 is TGCGCCAGCAGCTTGGCCAGGGACAGGGAGGGGACCCAGTACTTC.

CDR3 nucleotides: TGCGCCAGCAGCGGACGGGACCCAGGGAACTATGGCTACACCTTC. Encoded protein: CASSGRDPGNYGYTF. The chain joins TRBV4-1 to TRBJ1-2; D is perhaps TRBD1 (5 bases). Germline V gene sequence: CDR1 MGHRA, CDR2 YSYEKL. The CDR3 runs 15 residues. V dropped 5 bases and J dropped 2 bases, with 15 bases sitting between them.

On this clone itself: At the DNA level, this CDR3 is encoded by other sequences in the same sample as well. The chain uses TRBV27 and TRBJ1-2, with 7 bases fitting TRBD1. After removal of 5 bases from V and 4 bases from J, the junction contained 7 bases not matched to a gene. The CDR3 loop spans 14 amino acids. CDR1 and CDR2 from the germline V gene are MNHEY and SMNVEV (reference sequence). CDR3 residues: CASSARRDSYGYTF. Here the CDR3 DNA reads TGTGCCAGCAGTGCGAGACGGGACAGCTATGGCTACACCTTC.

This clone was detected only once. The V call is TRBV5-4, the J call TRBJ1-4, with 9 bases lining up with TRBD1. The length of the CDR3 is 15 residues. Germline CDR1 is SGHNT and CDR2 is YYREEE (reference sequence). Trimming removed 2 bases from V and 5 bases from J; junction bases left unmatched: 4. CDR3 sequence reads: CASSFVGTGNEKLFF. The CDR3 DNA sequence: TGTGCCAGCAGCTTCGTGGGGACAGGGAATGAAAAACTGTTTTTT.

This clone was seen once. The V and J genes are TRBV4-2 and TRBJ1-5; no reliable D call. CDR3 size: 16 residues. Germline CDR1 is LGHNA and CDR2 is YNFKEQ. The V end was cut by 1 base, the J end by 2 bases, with 12 bases between. CDR3 bases: TGTGCCAGCAGCCAAGGGTCCACGAATGGCAATCAGCCCCAGCATTTT. It codes for CASSQGSTNGNQPQHF.

The V call is TRBV7-9, the J call TRBJ2-7; TRBD1 matches at 8 bases. The CDR3 totals 14 residues. V shed 5 bases, J shed 6 bases, and the junction held 9 bases outside the gene matches. Germline-derived CDR1 and CDR2 are SEHNR and FQNEAQ (reference sequence). The CDR3 sequence: CASSPMTGEREQYF. The CDR3 DNA sequence: TGTGCCAGCAGCCCCATGACAGGGGAGCGCGAGCAGTACTTC.